Described below is a single T cell receptor (beta chain) sequence and its context. The germline V gene has CDR1 SNHLY and CDR2 FYNNEI. The V and J ends lost 6 bases and 4 bases respectively, with 12 bases between them. This CDR3 contains 14 residues. The data were obtained in a study of OX40 agonist ivuxolimab in advanced cancers. Looking at the study overall: With a range of roughly 20 to 85, age averaged roughly 60 years, and more than 75% were male.

Profiled with immunoSEQ multiplex PCR; TCRdb holds only in-frame clones, not every one. The sample lists roughly 95,000 clones, 86% occurring once. The V and J genes are TRBV2 and TRBJ2-2; D could derive from TRBD1 or TRBD2 (5 bases each). The source of this sequence is an adult with an advanced solid tumor such as melanoma, head and neck, liver or kidney cancer. Sequencing was performed on CD4+ or CD8+ T cells sorted from blood, taken in a trial of the OX40 agonist ivuxolimab. The CDR3 nucleotides read TGTGCCAGCAGCCAACAAGGGACCACCGGGGAGCTGTTTTTT. Protein product: CASSQQGTTGELFF.